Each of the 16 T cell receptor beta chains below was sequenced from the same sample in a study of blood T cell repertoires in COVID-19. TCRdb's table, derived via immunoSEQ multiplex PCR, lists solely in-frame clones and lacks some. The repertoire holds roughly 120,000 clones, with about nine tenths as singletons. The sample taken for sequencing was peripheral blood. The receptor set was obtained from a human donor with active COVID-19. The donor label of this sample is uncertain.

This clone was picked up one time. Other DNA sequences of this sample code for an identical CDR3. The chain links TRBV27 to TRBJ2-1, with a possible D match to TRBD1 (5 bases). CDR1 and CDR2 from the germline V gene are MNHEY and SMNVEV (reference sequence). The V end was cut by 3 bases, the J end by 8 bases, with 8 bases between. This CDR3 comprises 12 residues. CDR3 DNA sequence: TGTGCCAGCAGTTTGGGGCGCGATGAGCAGTTCTTC. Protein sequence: CASSLGRDEQFF.

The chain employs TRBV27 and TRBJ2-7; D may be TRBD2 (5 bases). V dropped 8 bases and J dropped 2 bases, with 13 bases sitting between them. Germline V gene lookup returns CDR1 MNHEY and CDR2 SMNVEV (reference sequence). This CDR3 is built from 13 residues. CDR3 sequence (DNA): TGTGCCAGCGGAGGTTACAGTACCTACGAGCAGTACTTC. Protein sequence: CASGGYSTYEQYF.

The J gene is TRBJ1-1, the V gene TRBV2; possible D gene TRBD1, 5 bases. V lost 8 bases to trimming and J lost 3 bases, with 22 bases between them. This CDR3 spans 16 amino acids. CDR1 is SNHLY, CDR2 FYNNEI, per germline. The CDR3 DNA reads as TGTGCCAGCCGACAGTACCAACTAAGATTGGACACTGAAGCTTTCTTT. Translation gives CASRQYQLRLDTEAFF.

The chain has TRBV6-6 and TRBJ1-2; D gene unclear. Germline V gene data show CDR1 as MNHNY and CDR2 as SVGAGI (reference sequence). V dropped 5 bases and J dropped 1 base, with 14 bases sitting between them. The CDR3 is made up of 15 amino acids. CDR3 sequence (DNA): TGTGCCAGCAGTCAACCCGGGAACAGTAACTATGGCTACACCTTC. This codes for CASSQPGNSNYGYTF.

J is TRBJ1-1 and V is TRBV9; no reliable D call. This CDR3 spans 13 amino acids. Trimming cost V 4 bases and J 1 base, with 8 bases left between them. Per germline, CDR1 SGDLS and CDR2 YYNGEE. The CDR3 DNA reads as TGTGCCAGCAGCAAGCATCAGAACACTGAAGCTTTCTTT. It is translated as CASSKHQNTEAFF.

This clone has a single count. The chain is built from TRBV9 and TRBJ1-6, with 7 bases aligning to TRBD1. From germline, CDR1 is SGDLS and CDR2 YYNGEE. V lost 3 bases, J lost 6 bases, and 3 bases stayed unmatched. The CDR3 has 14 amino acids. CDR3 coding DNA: TGTGCCAGCAGCGAGAGACAGGGTAATTCACCCCTCCACTTT. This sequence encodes CASSERQGNSPLHF.

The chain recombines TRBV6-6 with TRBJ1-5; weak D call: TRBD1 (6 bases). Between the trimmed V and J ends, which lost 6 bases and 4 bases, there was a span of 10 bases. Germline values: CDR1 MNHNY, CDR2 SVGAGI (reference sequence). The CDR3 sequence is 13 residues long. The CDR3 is CASRLDSNQPQHF. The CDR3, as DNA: TGTGCCAGCAGGCTGGACAGTAATCAGCCCCAGCATTTT.

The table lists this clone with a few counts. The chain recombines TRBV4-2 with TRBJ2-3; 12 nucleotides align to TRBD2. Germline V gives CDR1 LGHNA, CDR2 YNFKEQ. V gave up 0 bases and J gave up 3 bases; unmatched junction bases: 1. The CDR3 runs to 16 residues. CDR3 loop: CASSQELAGGTDTQYF. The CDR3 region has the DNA TGTGCCAGCAGCCAAGAGCTAGCGGGGGGGACAGATACGCAGTATTTT.

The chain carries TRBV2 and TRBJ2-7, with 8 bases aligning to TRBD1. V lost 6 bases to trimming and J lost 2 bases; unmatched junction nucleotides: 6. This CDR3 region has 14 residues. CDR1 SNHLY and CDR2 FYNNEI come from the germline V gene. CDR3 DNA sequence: TGTGCCAGCAGGGAGACAGGGGTTACCTACGAGCAGTACTTC. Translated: CASRETGVTYEQYF. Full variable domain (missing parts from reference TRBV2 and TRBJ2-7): EPEVTQTPSHQVTQMGQEVILRCVPISNHLYFYWYRQILGQKVEFLVSFYNNEISEKSEIFDDQFSVERPDGSNFTLKIRSTKLEDSAMYFCASRETGVTYEQYFGPGTRLTVT.

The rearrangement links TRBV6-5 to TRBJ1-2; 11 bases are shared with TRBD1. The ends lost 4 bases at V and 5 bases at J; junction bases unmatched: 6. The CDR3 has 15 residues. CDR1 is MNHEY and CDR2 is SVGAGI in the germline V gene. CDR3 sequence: CASSSRTGGYYGYTF. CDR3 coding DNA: TGTGCCAGCAGTTCTAGGACAGGGGGCTATTATGGCTACACCTTC.

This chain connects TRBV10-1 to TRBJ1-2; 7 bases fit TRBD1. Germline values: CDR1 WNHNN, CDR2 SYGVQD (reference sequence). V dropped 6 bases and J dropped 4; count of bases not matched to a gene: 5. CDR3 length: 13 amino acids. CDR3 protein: CASSDRVGYGYTF. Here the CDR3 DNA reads TGCGCCAGCAGCGACAGGGTTGGCTATGGCTACACCTTC.

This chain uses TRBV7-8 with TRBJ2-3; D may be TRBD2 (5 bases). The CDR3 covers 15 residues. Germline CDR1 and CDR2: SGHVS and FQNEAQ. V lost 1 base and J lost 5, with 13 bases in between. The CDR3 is CASSLGASSGDTQYF. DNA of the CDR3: TGTGCCAGCAGCTTAGGGGCCTCAAGCGGAGATACGCAGTATTTT.

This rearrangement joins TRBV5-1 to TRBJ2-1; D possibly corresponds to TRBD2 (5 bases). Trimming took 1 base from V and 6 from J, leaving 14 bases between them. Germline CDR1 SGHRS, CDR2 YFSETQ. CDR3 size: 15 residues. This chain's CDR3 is CASSLRLRSVNEQFF. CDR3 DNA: TGCGCCAGCAGCTTGAGGCTTCGTAGCGTCAATGAGCAGTTCTTC. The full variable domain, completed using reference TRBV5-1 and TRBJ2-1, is KAGVTQTPRYLIKTRGQQVTLSCSPISGHRSVSWYQQTPGQGLQFLFEYFSETQRNKGNFPGRFSGRQFSNSRSEMNVSTLELGDSALYLCASSLRLRSVNEQFFGPGTRLTVL.

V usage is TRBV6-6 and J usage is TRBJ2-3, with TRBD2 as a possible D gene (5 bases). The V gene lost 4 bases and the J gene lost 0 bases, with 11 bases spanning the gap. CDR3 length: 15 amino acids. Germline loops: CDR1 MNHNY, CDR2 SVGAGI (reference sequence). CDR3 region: CASSFTRRSTDTQYF. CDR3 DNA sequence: TGTGCCAGCAGTTTCACTAGGAGGAGCACAGATACGCAGTATTTT.

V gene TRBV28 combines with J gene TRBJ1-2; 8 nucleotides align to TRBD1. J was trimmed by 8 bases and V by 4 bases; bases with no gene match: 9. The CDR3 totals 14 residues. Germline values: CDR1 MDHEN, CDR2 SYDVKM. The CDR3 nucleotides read TGTGCCAGCAGTTACCTAGGACAGGGACGCGGCTACACCTTC. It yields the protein CASSYLGQGRGYTF.

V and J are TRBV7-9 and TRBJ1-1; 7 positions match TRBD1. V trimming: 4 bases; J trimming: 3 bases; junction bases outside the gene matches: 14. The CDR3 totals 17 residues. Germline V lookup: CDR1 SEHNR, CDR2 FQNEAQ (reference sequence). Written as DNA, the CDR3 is TGTGCCAGCAGCTCGACAGGGATACCTACCCCGGACACTGAAGCTTTCTTT. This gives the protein CASSSTGIPTPDTEAFF. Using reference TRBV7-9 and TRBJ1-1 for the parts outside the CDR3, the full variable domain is DTGVSQNPRHKITKRGQNVTFRCDPISEHNRLYWYRQTLGQGPEFLTYFQNEAQLEKSRLLSDRFSAERPKGSFSTLEIQRTEQGDSAMYLCASSSTGIPTPDTEAFFGQGTRLTVV.